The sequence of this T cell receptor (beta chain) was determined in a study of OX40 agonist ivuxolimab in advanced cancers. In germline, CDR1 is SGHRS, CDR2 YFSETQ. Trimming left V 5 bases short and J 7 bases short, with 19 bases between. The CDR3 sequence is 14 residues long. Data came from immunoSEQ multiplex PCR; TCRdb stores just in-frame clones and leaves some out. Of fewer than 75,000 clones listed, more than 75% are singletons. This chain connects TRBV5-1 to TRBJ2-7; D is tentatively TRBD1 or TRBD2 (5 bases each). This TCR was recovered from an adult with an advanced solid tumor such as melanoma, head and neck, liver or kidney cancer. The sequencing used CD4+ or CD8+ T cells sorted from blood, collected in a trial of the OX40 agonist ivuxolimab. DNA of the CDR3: TGCGCCAGCAGGGGGGAAGACTCCTTATGGGAGCAGTACTTC. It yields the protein CASRGEDSLWEQYF.